What follows are 29 T cell receptor beta chains derived from one specimen sequenced in a study of blood T cell repertoires in COVID-19. The repertoire was sequenced with immunoSEQ multiplex PCR; TCRdb's copy has only in-frame clones and lacks some. The sample records some 240,000 clones, roughly nine tenths being singletons. What was sequenced was peripheral blood. The receptors here all came from a woman in her thirties or forties who had recovered from COVID-19.

The CDR3 loop is CAISATGSYEQYV. In DNA form, the CDR3 reads TGTGCCATCAGTGCGACAGGATCCTACGAGCAGTACGTC. This chain joins TRBV10-3 and TRBJ2-7; possible D gene TRBD1, 6 bases. Deletions cut 4 bases from V and 1 base from J, with 8 bases between. Germline V lookup: CDR1 ENHRY, CDR2 SYGVKD. This CDR3 spans 13 amino acids.

The CDR3 DNA follows: TGTGCCAGCAGTTACTCTGGGGGGGGAAAAGAGACCCAGTACTTC. This translates into CASSYSGGGKETQYF. The chain recombines TRBV6-6 with TRBJ2-5, with 7 bases that match TRBD2. Unmatched junction bases numbered 4, after V lost 0 bases and J lost 3 bases. Germline loops: CDR1 MNHNY, CDR2 SVGAGI (reference sequence). CDR3 length: 15 residues.

The rearrangement uses TRBV28 and TRBJ2-7; 8 nucleotides align to TRBD1. With V trimmed by 5 bases and J by 4 bases, 13 bases remained unmatched. The germline CDR1 and CDR2 sequences are MDHEN and SYDVKM. The CDR3 is 16 residues long. The CDR3 DNA sequence: TGTGCCAGCAGTACGCCCGGGACAGGTAGCCCTTACGAGCAGTACTTC. Amino acid sequence: CASSTPGTGSPYEQYF. Complete variable domain (other parts from reference TRBV28 and TRBJ2-7): DVKVTQSSRYLVKRTGEKVFLECVQDMDHENMFWYRQDPGLGLRLIYFSYDVKMKEKGDIPEGYSVSREKKERFSLILESASTNQTSMYLCASSTPGTGSPYEQYFGPGTRLTVT.

The rearrangement joins TRBV6-5 to TRBJ2-3; 7 nucleotides match TRBD1. In germline, CDR1 is MNHEY, CDR2 SVGAGI. The V gene end was trimmed by 0 bases and the J gene end by 5 bases; junction bases not matched to a gene: 2. The CDR3 has 14 amino acids. This chain's CDR3 is CASSYSNRGDTQYF. The DNA of the CDR3 is TGTGCCAGCAGTTACTCCAACAGGGGAGATACGCAGTATTTT.

The rearrangement links TRBV27 to TRBJ1-6; D is unclear. The V end lost 2 bases, the J end lost 7 bases, and 15 bases lay between the germline ends. CDR3 size: 16 residues. Germline V gene sequence: CDR1 MNHEY, CDR2 SMNVEV (reference sequence). CDR3 bases: TGTGCCAGCAGTTTACTGCCCGGGCGGGGAAATTCACCCCTCCACTTT. Translating gives CASSLLPGRGNSPLHF.

The CDR3 is CASSLGVAGATDTQYF. CDR3 in DNA: TGTGCCAGCAGCTTAGGGGTAGCGGGAGCAACAGATACGCAGTATTTT. V usage is TRBV11-3 and J usage is TRBJ2-3; TRBD2 agrees at 9 bases. CDR1 and CDR2 (germline): SGHNT, YENEEA. The junction had 5 bases not matched to a gene; V was cut back by 1 base and J by 3 bases. The CDR3 sequence is 16 residues long.

The genes are TRBV14 and TRBJ2-3; TRBD2 agrees at 8 bases. Unmatched junction bases numbered 11, after V lost 0 bases and J lost 3 bases. Germline assignment: CDR1 SGHDN and CDR2 FVKESK. The CDR3 has 18 residues. CDR3 protein: CASSQDLAAGVETDTQYF. For the CDR3, the DNA is TGTGCCAGCAGCCAAGATCTTGCAGCGGGAGTTGAAACAGATACGCAGTATTTT.

The gene calls are TRBV7-8 and TRBJ1-5; TRBD1 agrees at 11 bases. V trimming: 1 base; J trimming: 6 bases; junction bases outside the gene matches: 8. This CDR3 spans 17 amino acids. Germline CDR1 reads SGHVS; CDR2 reads FQNEAQ. CDR3 loop: CASSLGDRGVSSQPQHF. For the CDR3, the DNA is TGTGCCAGCAGCTTAGGGGACAGGGGGGTTTCGAGTCAGCCCCAGCATTTT.

In this sample, this clone turned up once. This chain uses TRBV18 with TRBJ1-2; TRBD1 matches 10 bases. The trim removed 8 bases at V and 6 bases at J, leaving 12 bases unmatched. This CDR3 has 15 amino acids. Looked up from germline, CDR1 is KGHSH and CDR2 is LQKENI. The CDR3 DNA reads as TGTGCCAGCCTTGCGCTTGGACAGGGGGGACATGGCTACACCTTC. Its translation is CASLALGQGGHGYTF.

The chain joins TRBV6-4 to TRBJ1-6, with TRBD1 as a possible D gene (5 bases). CDR1 MRHNA and CDR2 SNTAGT come from the germline V gene. V lost 2 bases to trimming and J lost 9 bases, with 11 bases between them. The CDR3 totals 14 residues. The CDR3 reads CASSDRGESSPLHF. The CDR3 DNA is TGTGCCAGCAGTGACCGGGGGGAGAGTTCACCCCTCCACTTT.

The CDR3 sequence: CASSVVGVTGELFF. CDR3 sequence (DNA): TGTGCCAGCAGTGTTGTCGGGGTCACCGGGGAGCTGTTTTTT. V and J are TRBV2 and TRBJ2-2, with D possibly TRBD2 on 5 matching bases. The V gene lost 4 bases and the J gene lost 4 bases, with 10 bases spanning the gap. Germline values: CDR1 SNHLY, CDR2 FYNNEI. The CDR3 runs 14 residues.

DNA for the CDR3: TGCGCCAGCAGCTTCACAGGCTCTGGGGCCAACGTCCTGACTTTC. It specifies CASSFTGSGANVLTF. The rearrangement uses TRBV5-1 and TRBJ2-6; the D gene is possibly TRBD1 (5 bases). The ends were cut back, 2 bases at V and 0 bases at J, with 6 bases in the middle. The germline V gene has CDR1 SGHRS and CDR2 YFSETQ. The CDR3 runs to 15 residues.

The chain recombines TRBV28 with TRBJ2-3, with D perhaps TRBD2 (5 bases). V lost 6 bases to trimming and J lost 6 bases, with 10 bases between them. Germline V gives CDR1 MDHEN, CDR2 SYDVKM. The CDR3 runs to 12 residues. The CDR3 sequence is CASSPRGDTQYF. In DNA, the CDR3 is TGTGCCAGCAGCCCGAGAGGGGATACGCAGTATTTT.

The chain links TRBV30 to TRBJ2-7; 11 positions match TRBD1. This CDR3 region has 11 residues. V trimming: 8 bases; J trimming: 6 bases; junction bases outside the gene matches: 3. Germline lookup yields CDR1 GTSNPN and CDR2 SVGIG (reference sequence). DNA for the CDR3: TGTGCCGGGACAGGGGGAGTCGAGCAGTACTTC. Translated, it gives CAGTGGVEQYF.

This sequence joins TRBV11-3 and TRBJ2-1, with TRBD2 matching over 7 bases. V was clipped by 3 bases and J by 6 bases; unmatched bases: 5. In germline, CDR1 is SGHNT, CDR2 YENEEA. This CDR3 is built from 14 residues. The DNA for the CDR3 is TGTGCCAGCAGCTTTACTAGCGCTAGCAATGAGCAGTTCTTC. Translating gives CASSFTSASNEQFF. The whole variable domain, remainder taken from reference TRBV11-3 and TRBJ2-1, is EAGVVQSPRYKIIEKKQPVAFWCNPISGHNTLYWYLQNLGQGPELLIRYENEEAVDDSQLPKDRFSAERLKGVDSTLKIQPAELGDSAVYLCASSFTSASNEQFFGPGTRLTVL.

The chain recombines TRBV18 with TRBJ1-3; D is possibly TRBD1 (5 bases). The germline V and J ends were trimmed by 4 bases and 8 bases, with 21 bases remaining between them. CDR3 length: 16 amino acids. Germline loops: CDR1 KGHSH, CDR2 LQKENI. The DNA for the CDR3 is TGTGCCAGCTCACTGACAGACGCACCGGCGGGAGACACCATATATTTT. It encodes CASSLTDAPAGDTIYF. Full variable domain (remainder filled in from reference TRBV18 and TRBJ1-3): NAGVMQNPRHLVRRRGQEARLRCSPMKGHSHVYWYRQLPEEGLKFMVYLQKENIIDESGMPKERFSAEFPKEGPSILRIQQVVRGDSAAYFCASSLTDAPAGDTIYFGEGSWLTVV.

The rearrangement links TRBV11-3 to TRBJ2-7; 8 nucleotides match TRBD1. This CDR3 is 16 amino acids long. CDR1 is SGHNT and CDR2 is YENEEA in the germline V gene. Trimming cost V 4 bases and J 2 bases; bases outside gene matches: 10. CDR3 region: CASSSRGQGGTYEQYF. In nucleotides, the CDR3 is TGTGCCAGCAGCTCTAGAGGACAGGGCGGCACCTACGAGCAGTACTTC.

In this sample, this clone turned up once. The gene calls are TRBV2 and TRBJ1-6, with D perhaps TRBD1 (5 bases). V was pared by 1 base and J by 5 bases, with 9 bases between. The germline V gene has CDR1 SNHLY and CDR2 FYNNEI. The CDR3 totals 15 residues. CDR3 coding DNA: TGTGCCAGCAGTGAAGTCACAGGAGATAATTCACCCCTCCACTTT. Protein product: CASSEVTGDNSPLHF.

The chain is built from TRBV29-1 and TRBJ1-1; D uncertain. Germline-derived CDR1 and CDR2 are SQVTM and ANQGSEA. The V end was cut by 4 bases, the J end by 1 base, with 10 bases between. CDR3 size: 13 residues. The CDR3 DNA follows: TGCAGCGTTGTATCTCCAGAGAACACTGAAGCTTTCTTT. Amino acids: CSVVSPENTEAFF.

This clone has only one observation. The chain carries TRBV27 and TRBJ2-1, with 8 positions matching TRBD2. Trimming removed 6 bases from V and 3 bases from J; junction bases left unmatched: 1. The CDR3 totals 13 residues. Germline lookup yields CDR1 MNHEY and CDR2 SMNVEV (reference sequence). CDR3 amino acids: CASRGLDYNEQFF. The CDR3 nucleotides read TGTGCCAGCAGGGGACTAGACTACAATGAGCAGTTCTTC.

The chain employs TRBV9 and TRBJ1-3, with D maybe TRBD1 (5 bases). The CDR3 loop spans 16 amino acids. The germline V gene encodes CDR1 SGDLS and CDR2 YYNGEE. With 4 bases removed from V and 4 bases from J, the gap between germline ends came to 18 bases. CDR3 region: CASSPKTAPSGNTIYF. The CDR3 region has the DNA TGTGCCAGCAGCCCGAAGACAGCTCCCTCCGGAAACACCATATATTTT.

The chain has TRBV19 and TRBJ2-1; 7 bases agree with TRBD2. Germline trimming cut 5 bases from V and 9 bases from J; bases unmatched to any gene: 13. CDR1 and CDR2 from the germline V gene are LNHDA and SQIVND (reference sequence). CDR3 length: 15 amino acids. The CDR3, as DNA: TGTGCCAGTAGTTCTCTGGCGGGGGAGTACTCTGAGCAGTTCTTC. This translates into CASSSLAGEYSEQFF.

This clone showed up just a few times. The chain combines TRBV5-4 with TRBJ2-2; D is ambiguous. V lost 0 bases and J 2 bases, leaving 8 bases between the germline ends. The CDR3 sequence is 15 residues long. Per germline, CDR1 SGHNT and CDR2 YYREEE (reference sequence). CDR3 residues: CASSLGSVNTGELFF. The CDR3 DNA follows: TGTGCCAGCAGCTTGGGCTCGGTTAACACCGGGGAGCTGTTTTTT.

This sequence joins TRBV6-5 and TRBJ1-2; D is uncertain. V was trimmed by 2 bases and J by 1 base, leaving 11 bases between them. The CDR3 runs to 15 residues. In germline, CDR1 is MNHEY, CDR2 SVGAGI. The CDR3 protein is CASSYLTQFNYGYTF. The CDR3 DNA is TGTGCCAGCAGTTACCTGACACAATTTAACTATGGCTACACCTTC.

This clone was recorded only once. The chain recombines TRBV7-2 with TRBJ1-2; D remains ambiguous. Germline-derived CDR1 and CDR2 are SGHTA and FQGNSA. The CDR3 totals 13 residues. V was cut by 3 bases and J by 9 bases, with 14 bases left in between. The CDR3 sequence is CASSFSTKDSYTF. Written as DNA, the CDR3 is TGTGCCAGCAGCTTCTCGACAAAAGATAGCTACACCTTC.

The chain uses TRBV10-2 and TRBJ2-7; perhaps TRBD2 as D (5 bases). The CDR3 spans 13 residues. Germline CDR1 is WSHSY and CDR2 is SAAADI. Trimming removed 0 bases at V and 9 bases at J, with 12 bases between. The CDR3 coding sequence is TGCGCCAGCAGTGAGTCGACGGGGAAAGGGCAGTACGTC. It encodes CASSESTGKGQYV.

V is TRBV12-5 and J is TRBJ2-1, with 7 bases matching TRBD2. The CDR3 contains 15 residues. V trimming: 4 bases; J trimming: 3 bases; junction bases outside the gene matches: 6. CDR1 and CDR2 (germline): LGHNT, FRNRAP. In DNA, the CDR3 is TGTGCTAGTGGTTCTTGGAGGACTAGCTACAATGAGCAGTTCTTC. Its protein is CASGSWRTSYNEQFF.

A single count supports this clone. The rearrangement links TRBV10-3 to TRBJ1-1; perhaps TRBD1 as D (5 bases). Germline values: CDR1 ENHRY, CDR2 SYGVKD. Trimming shortened V by 3 bases and J by 1 base, and 12 bases separated the two germline ends. The CDR3 is 15 residues long. The CDR3 loop is CAISDPDKRNTEAFF. The CDR3 nucleotides are TGTGCCATCAGTGACCCGGACAAGAGGAACACTGAAGCTTTCTTT.

The DNA of the CDR3 is TGTGCCATCAGTCCGGGACAGGGGCCTTCCTACGAGCAGTACGTC. Its protein is CAISPGQGPSYEQYV. The chain has TRBV10-3 and TRBJ2-7, with TRBD1 matching over 10 bases. After removal of 5 bases from V and 1 base from J, the junction contained 5 bases not matched to a gene. The CDR3 covers 15 residues. The germline CDR1 and CDR2 sequences are ENHRY and SYGVKD.